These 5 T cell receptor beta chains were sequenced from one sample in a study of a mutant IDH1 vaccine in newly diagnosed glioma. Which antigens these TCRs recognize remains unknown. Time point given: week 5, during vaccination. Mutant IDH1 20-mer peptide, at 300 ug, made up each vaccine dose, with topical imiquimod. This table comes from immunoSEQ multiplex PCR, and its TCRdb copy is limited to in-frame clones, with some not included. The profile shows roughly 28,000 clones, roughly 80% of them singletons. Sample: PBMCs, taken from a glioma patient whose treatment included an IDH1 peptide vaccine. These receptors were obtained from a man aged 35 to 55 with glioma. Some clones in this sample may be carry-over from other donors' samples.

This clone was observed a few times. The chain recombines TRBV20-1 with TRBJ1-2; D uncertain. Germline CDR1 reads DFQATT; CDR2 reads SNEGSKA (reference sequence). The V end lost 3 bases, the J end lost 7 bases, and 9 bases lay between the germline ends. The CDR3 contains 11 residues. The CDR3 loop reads CSASSGLGYTF. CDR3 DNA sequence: TGCAGTGCTAGTTCTGGGCTTGGCTACACCTTC.

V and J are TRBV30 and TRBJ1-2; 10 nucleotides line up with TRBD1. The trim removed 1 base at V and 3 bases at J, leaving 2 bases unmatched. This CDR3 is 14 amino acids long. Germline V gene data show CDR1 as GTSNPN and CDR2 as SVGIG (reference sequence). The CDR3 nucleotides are TGTGCCTGGAGTGCAGGGACAGGGGACTATGGCTACACCTTC. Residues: CAWSAGTGDYGYTF.

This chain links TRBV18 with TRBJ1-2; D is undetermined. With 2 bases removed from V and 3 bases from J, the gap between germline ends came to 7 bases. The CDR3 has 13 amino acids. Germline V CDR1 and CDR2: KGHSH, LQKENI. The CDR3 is CASSPGSYYGYTF. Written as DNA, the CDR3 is TGTGCCAGCTCACCAGGGTCTTACTATGGCTACACCTTC.

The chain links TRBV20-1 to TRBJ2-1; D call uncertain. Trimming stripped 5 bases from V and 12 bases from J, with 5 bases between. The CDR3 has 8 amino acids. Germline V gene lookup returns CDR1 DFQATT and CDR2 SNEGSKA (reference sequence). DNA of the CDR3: TGCAGTGCTTCCCCGCAGTTCTTC. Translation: CSASPQFF.

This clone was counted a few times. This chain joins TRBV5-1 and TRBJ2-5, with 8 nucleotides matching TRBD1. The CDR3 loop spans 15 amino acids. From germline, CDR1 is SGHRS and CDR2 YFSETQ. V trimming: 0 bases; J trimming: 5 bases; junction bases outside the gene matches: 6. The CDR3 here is CASSLGQGFHETQYF. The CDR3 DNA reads TGCGCCAGCAGCTTGGGACAGGGGTTTCATGAGACCCAGTACTTC.